The 27 T cell receptor beta chains reported below all come from one sample, sequenced in a study of T cells in Graves' hyperthyroidism and ophthalmopathy. The source material, RNA transcripts, was used to amplify TCR beta CDR3 regions. HTBI primers drove first-round RT-PCR of the TCR CDR3. TCRdb fed the multiplex PCR reads into MiXCR, producing one record per CDR3 protein. The sample consists of roughly 300,000 distinct CDR3 sequences, approximately 18% of them appearing once. Material: blood. The receptors stem from a woman between 45 and 65 years old with Graves' hyperthyroidism.

This clonotype was seen many times. The chain couples TRBV7-2 to TRBJ2-1, with 12 bases identical to TRBD1. CDR3 length: 18 residues. J lost 4 bases, V lost 0 bases, and 7 bases had no gene match. Germline V CDR1 and CDR2: SGHTA, FQGNSA. CDR3 nucleotide sequence: TGTGCCAGCAGCTTAGCGGGCGGGACAGGGGGCGGGTACAATGAGCAGTTCTTC. This gives the protein CASSLAGGTGGGYNEQFF.

The chain couples TRBV11-1 to TRBJ2-2; 9 nucleotides line up with TRBD1. This CDR3 region has 16 residues. V lost 5 bases to trimming and J lost 4 bases; unmatched junction nucleotides: 8. Germline V gene data show CDR1 as SGHAT and CDR2 as FQDESV (reference sequence). The CDR3 here is CASSPGTGSPTGELFF. In nucleotides, the CDR3 is TGTGCCAGCAGCCCAGGGACAGGGAGTCCCACCGGGGAGCTGTTTTTT.

This clonotype was counted between two and nine times. This chain links TRBV4-1 with TRBJ2-2, with D tentatively TRBD2 (5 bases). V shed 0 bases and J shed 0 bases, with 8 bases lying between them. CDR1 is MGHRA, CDR2 YSYEKL, per germline. This CDR3 spans 16 amino acids. The chain's CDR3 is CASSQDSAANTGELFF. In DNA, the CDR3 is TGCGCCAGCAGCCAAGATAGCGCTGCGAACACCGGGGAGCTGTTTTTT.

This sequence joins TRBV20-1 and TRBJ1-1, with D maybe TRBD1 (5 bases). This CDR3 contains 14 residues. V lost 0 bases, J lost 3 bases, and 11 bases lay in between. The V gene's germline CDR1 is DFQATT and CDR2 SNEGSKA (reference sequence). The CDR3 bases are TGCAGTGCTAGAGATGGGCAGGGCGACACTGAAGCTTTCTTT. Residues: CSARDGQGDTEAFF.

This clonotype was observed once. The chain uses TRBV7-9 and TRBJ1-4, with D unresolved. The CDR3 contains 15 residues. Germline lookup yields CDR1 SEHNR and CDR2 FQNEAQ (reference sequence). The germline V and J ends were trimmed by 1 base and 8 bases, with 14 bases remaining between them. For the CDR3, the DNA is TGTGCCAGCAGCTTAGGATCGAGTGGGAGGGAAAAACTGTTTTTT. Translation: CASSLGSSGREKLFF.

The rearrangement joins TRBV6-1 to TRBJ2-7; D is uncertain. With 2 bases removed from V and 7 bases from J, the gap between germline ends came to 12 bases. Germline CDR1 reads MNHNS; CDR2 reads SASEGT. This CDR3 comprises 13 residues. The CDR3 DNA sequence: TGTGCCAGCAGTGAATCTAAGGGTTGGGAGCAGTACGTC. Translating gives CASSESKGWEQYV.

This clonotype was seen a handful of times. The CDR3: CASSFPSGAQETQYF. CDR3 nucleotides: TGTGCCAGCAGCTTCCCTAGCGGGGCACAGGAGACCCAGTACTTC. This chain uses TRBV7-9 with TRBJ2-5, with 9 bases identical to TRBD2. This CDR3 has 15 residues. V was pared by 3 bases and J by 5 bases, with 7 bases of the junction left unmatched. Germline assignment: CDR1 SEHNR and CDR2 FQNEAQ (reference sequence). Drawing the rest from reference TRBV7-9 and TRBJ2-5, the complete variable domain is DTGVSQNPRHKITKRGQNVTFRCDPISEHNRLYWYRQTLGQGPEFLTYFQNEAQLEKSRLLSDRFSAERPKGSFSTLEIQRTEQGDSAMYLCASSFPSGAQETQYFGPGTRLLVL.

In this sample, this clonotype turned up many times. The V and J genes are TRBV3-1 and TRBJ2-5; D not resolved. CDR3 length equals 14 residues. CDR1 is LGHDT, CDR2 YNNKEL, per germline (reference sequence). Trimming left V 2 bases short and J 0 bases short, with 7 bases between. The CDR3 nucleotides are TGTGCCAGCAGCCAACCCGGGTACCAAGAGACCCAGTACTTC. This gives the protein CASSQPGYQETQYF.

This clonotype occurred many times. The chain employs TRBV6-1 and TRBJ2-3, with TRBD2 as a possible D gene (5 bases). This CDR3 is built from 14 residues. The V end lost 6 bases, the J end lost 4 bases, and 14 bases lay between the germline ends. CDR1 and CDR2 from the germline V gene are MNHNS and SASEGT. The CDR3 DNA follows: TGTGCCAGCAGCTACGGTAGCGATGCAGATACGCAGTATTTT. This translates into CASSYGSDADTQYF.

V is TRBV5-1 and J is TRBJ2-1, with a tentative D call TRBD2 (5 bases). Germline V gene lookup returns CDR1 SGHRS and CDR2 YFSETQ. The CDR3 length is 14 residues. V shed 5 bases and J shed 1 base, with 10 bases lying between them. The CDR3 coding sequence is TGCGCCAGCAGGCCTAGCAGTTCCTACAATGAGCAGTTCTTC. This sequence encodes CASRPSSSYNEQFF.

This clonotype was found many times. The chain has TRBV28 and TRBJ2-3, with 15 bases identical to TRBD2. Per germline, CDR1 MDHEN and CDR2 SYDVKM. The CDR3 contains 18 residues. V was clipped by 3 bases and J by 5 bases; unmatched bases: 9. The CDR3 spells CASSFLRTSGRAVDTQYF. CDR3 bases: TGTGCCAGCAGTTTCCTCCGGACTAGCGGGAGGGCGGTAGATACGCAGTATTTT.

Turning to this clonotype: This may be a read error, as it is one base from a much larger clone. This chain links TRBV12-3 or TRBV12-4 with TRBJ2-5; 9 nucleotides line up with TRBD2. CDR3 size: 16 residues. CDR3 amino acids: CASSWTLAGRGETQHF. CDR3 nucleotide sequence: TGTGCCAGCAGTTGGACGCTAGCGGGACGGGGAGAGACCCAGCACTTC.

This clonotype appeared many times. The chain combines TRBV2 with TRBJ2-2, with 9 bases fitting TRBD1. CDR1 is SNHLY, CDR2 FYNNEI, per germline. Trimming took 8 bases from V and 7 from J; bases not matched to a gene: 8. CDR3 length: 14 residues. CDR3 region: CASGSQGAGGELFF. The CDR3 DNA is TGTGCCAGCGGATCACAGGGGGCCGGCGGGGAGCTGTTTTTT.

This clonotype has at least ten counts. The chain links TRBV5-1 to TRBJ2-1; D ambiguous. The CDR3 loop spans 15 amino acids. Looked up from germline, CDR1 is SGHRS and CDR2 is YFSETQ. The V end was cut by 5 bases, the J end by 0 bases, with 12 bases between. The CDR3 region is CASRSVAVSYNEQFF. The DNA for the CDR3 is TGCGCCAGCAGGTCCGTGGCTGTCTCCTACAATGAGCAGTTCTTC.

Only a few counts were recorded for this clonotype. This could be a read error, since a much larger clone is one nucleotide away. The genes are TRBV6-2 or TRBV6-3 and TRBJ2-2; D gene uncertain. V lost 6 bases and J lost 4, with 6 bases in between. Per the germline V gene, CDR1 is MNHEY and CDR2 is SVGEGT. The CDR3 extends over 12 amino acids. The CDR3 bases are TGTGCCAGCAGCGATAGCACCGGGGAGCTGTTTTTT. This encodes CASSDSTGELFF.

In this sample, this clonotype turned up many times. The CDR3 spells CASSLLTSGNNEQFF. The DNA of the CDR3 is TGCGCCAGCAGCTTGCTGACTAGCGGGAACAATGAGCAGTTCTTC. This chain joins TRBV5-1 and TRBJ2-1; 11 bases align to TRBD2. This CDR3 is built from 15 residues. The trim removed 1 base at V and 5 bases at J, leaving 2 bases unmatched. Per germline, CDR1 SGHRS and CDR2 YFSETQ.

V is TRBV9 and J is TRBJ2-5; D might be TRBD2 (6 bases). In germline, CDR1 is SGDLS, CDR2 YYNGEE. There are 10 residues in the CDR3. This CDR3 reads CAIQWGEEYF. The CDR3 DNA reads as TGTGCTATACAATGGGGGGAAGAGTACTTC.

This clonotype has a count of ten or more. The chain carries TRBV30 and TRBJ1-1, with D possibly TRBD1 on 5 matching bases. Germline CDR1 reads GTSNPN; CDR2 reads SVGIG (reference sequence). V lost 0 bases and J 4 bases, leaving 12 bases between the germline ends. There are 14 residues in the CDR3. CDR3 in DNA: TGTGCCTGGAGTGTACTGGGGGTGGGCACTGAAGCTTTCTTT. Translating gives CAWSVLGVGTEAFF.

This sequence joins TRBV5-1 and TRBJ1-6; 10 bases match TRBD1. In germline, CDR1 is SGHRS, CDR2 YFSETQ. This CDR3 has 18 amino acids. The J segment lost 5 bases and the V segment lost 4 bases, leaving 12 bases of the junction unmatched. For the CDR3, the DNA is TGCGCCAGCAGCCCAACTAGCCCGACAGGGGGCAATAATTCACCCCTCCACTTT. It translates to CASSPTSPTGGNNSPLHF.

The chain employs TRBV20-1 and TRBJ2-7; perhaps TRBD2 as D (6 bases). V shed 3 bases and J shed 0 bases, with 15 bases lying between them. CDR3 length: 15 amino acids. Germline V lookup: CDR1 DFQATT, CDR2 SNEGSKA (reference sequence). Written as DNA, the CDR3 is TGCAGTGCTAGGCCCATTGGGACTTACTCCTACGAGCAGTACTTC. Protein sequence: CSARPIGTYSYEQYF.

This clonotype was detected ten times or more. The chain couples TRBV7-3 to TRBJ2-3; TRBD1 matches at 8 bases. Germline lookup yields CDR1 SGHTA and CDR2 FQGTGA. The ends lost 5 bases at V and 0 bases at J; junction bases unmatched: 7. This CDR3 is built from 16 residues. CDR3 amino acids: CASSPRQGHSTDTQYF. CDR3 DNA: TGTGCCAGCAGCCCCCGACAGGGGCACAGCACAGATACGCAGTATTTT.

This clonotype turned up a few times. This chain links TRBV6-2 or TRBV6-3 with TRBJ1-5, with 7 bases lining up with TRBD1. In germline, CDR1 is MNHEY, CDR2 SVGEGT. This CDR3 is 14 amino acids long. The ends lost 8 bases at V and 1 base at J; junction bases unmatched: 5. The DNA for the CDR3 is TGTGCCAGCGTCGTGACAGGGAGCAATCAGCCCCAGCATTTT. Amino acid sequence: CASVVTGSNQPQHF.

This clonotype was observed many times. The J gene is TRBJ1-1, the V gene TRBV6-1; a weak D match, TRBD1 (5 bases). The germline CDR1 and CDR2 sequences are MNHNS and SASEGT. This CDR3 has 14 amino acids. Trimming removed 5 bases at V and 3 bases at J, with 13 bases between. The CDR3 nucleotides are TGTGCCAGCAGTCCATTCGGGGGGGACACTGAAGCTTTCTTT. Its translation: CASSPFGGDTEAFF.

This clonotype has ten or more counts. This CDR3 reads CASSSGALANQETQYF. The CDR3 DNA is TGTGCCAGCAGCTCCGGCGCACTAGCGAACCAAGAGACCCAGTACTTC. This chain joins TRBV11-2 and TRBJ2-5; TRBD2 agrees at 7 bases. There are 16 residues in the CDR3. Unmatched junction bases numbered 8, after V lost 4 bases and J lost 0 bases. Germline CDR1 is SGHAT and CDR2 is FQNNGV.

The chain is built from TRBV18 and TRBJ2-1; the D gene is possibly TRBD1 (6 bases). V was pared by 0 bases and J by 4 bases, with 10 bases between. The CDR3 totals 15 residues. Germline V gene data show CDR1 as KGHSH and CDR2 as LQKENI. As DNA, the CDR3 is TGTGCCAGCTCACCACCGGGGGCTACTTACAATGAGCAGTTCTTC. Protein: CASSPPGATYNEQFF.

This chain connects TRBV12-3 or TRBV12-4 to TRBJ2-3; perhaps TRBD1 as D (6 bases). The CDR3 is 13 amino acids. V lost 6 bases and J lost 5, with 12 bases in between. CDR3 amino acids: CASRSGVLDTQYF. The CDR3 region has the DNA TGTGCCAGCAGGTCAGGGGTCCTAGATACGCAGTATTTT.

This clonotype has a handful of counts. This chain connects TRBV13 to TRBJ1-1; D call uncertain. Trimming left V 0 bases short and J 3 bases short, with 5 bases between. CDR1 and CDR2 (germline): PRHDT, FYEKMQ (reference sequence). CDR3 length: 13 amino acids. The CDR3 reads CASSLGAYTEAFF. In nucleotides, the CDR3 is TGTGCCAGCAGCTTAGGGGCTTACACTGAAGCTTTCTTT.